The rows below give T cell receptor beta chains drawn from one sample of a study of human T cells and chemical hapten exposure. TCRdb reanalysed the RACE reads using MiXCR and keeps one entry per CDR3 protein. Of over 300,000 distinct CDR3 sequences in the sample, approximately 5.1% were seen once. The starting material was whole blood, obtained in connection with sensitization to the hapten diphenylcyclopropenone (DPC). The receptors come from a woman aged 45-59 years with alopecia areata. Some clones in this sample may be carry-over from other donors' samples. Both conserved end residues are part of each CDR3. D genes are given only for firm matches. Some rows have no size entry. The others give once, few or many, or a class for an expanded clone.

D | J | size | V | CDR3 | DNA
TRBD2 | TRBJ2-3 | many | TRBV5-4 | CASSYYIAGKTDTQYF | TGTGCCAGCAGCTACTATATAGCGGGGAAAACAGATACGCAGTATTTT
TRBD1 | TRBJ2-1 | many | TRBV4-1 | CASSQRLGTGGIEQFF | TGCGCCAGCAGCCAAAGGCTCGGGACAGGGGGCATTGAGCAGTTCTTC
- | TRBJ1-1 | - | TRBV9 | CASSVDGGGTEAFF | TGTGCCAGCAGCGTAGATGGAGGGGGGACTGAAGCTTTCTTT
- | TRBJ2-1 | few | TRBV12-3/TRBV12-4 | CASSLSPPANEQFF | TGTGCCAGCAGCCTCTCCCCCCCGGCCAATGAGCAGTTCTTC
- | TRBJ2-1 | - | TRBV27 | CASSPTSNEQFF | TGTGCCAGCAGTCCGACTAGTAATGAGCAGTTCTTC
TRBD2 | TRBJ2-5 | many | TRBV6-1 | CASRPTSGSWETQYF | TGTGCCAGCAGGCCTACTAGCGGGAGTTGGGAGACCCAGTACTTC
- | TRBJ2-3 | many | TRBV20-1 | CSARLGSNTDTQYF | TGCAGTGCTAGACTCGGAAGTAACACAGATACGCAGTATTTT
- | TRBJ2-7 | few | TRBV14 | CASSQDLGSSYEQYF | TGTGCCAGCAGCCAAGATCTAGGGAGCTCCTACGAGCAGTACTTC
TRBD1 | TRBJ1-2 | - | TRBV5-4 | CASSLARDRAYGYTF | TGTGCCAGCAGCTTGGCCAGGGACAGGGCCTATGGCTACACCTTC
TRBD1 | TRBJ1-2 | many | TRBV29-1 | CSVEFSQGHYGYTF | TGCAGCGTTGAATTCTCACAGGGGCACTATGGCTACACCTTC
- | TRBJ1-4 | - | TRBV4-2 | CASSQEVGRGDEKLFF | TGTGCCAGCAGCCAAGAGGTGGGACGGGGGGACGAAAAACTGTTTTTT
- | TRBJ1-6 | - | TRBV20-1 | CSATRANSPLHF | TGCAGTGCCACAAGGGCTAATTCACCCCTCCACTTT
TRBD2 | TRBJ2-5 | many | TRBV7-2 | CASSSGLAGWQETQYF | TGTGCCAGCAGCTCGGGACTAGCGGGGTGGCAAGAGACCCAGTACTTC
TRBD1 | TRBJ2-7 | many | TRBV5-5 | CASDNRGSYEQYF | TGTGCCAGCGATAACAGGGGCTCCTACGAGCAGTACTTC
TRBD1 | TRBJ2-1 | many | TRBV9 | CASSVVSGGNEQFF | TGTGCCAGCAGCGTAGTCTCAGGGGGCAATGAGCAGTTCTTC
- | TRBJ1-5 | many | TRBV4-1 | CASSQSRDQPQHF | TGCGCCAGCAGCCAAAGCCGTGATCAGCCCCAGCATTTT
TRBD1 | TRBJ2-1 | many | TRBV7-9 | CASSSGTGGAGDEQFF | TGTGCCAGCAGCTCCGGGACAGGGGGCGCGGGGGATGAGCAGTTCTTC
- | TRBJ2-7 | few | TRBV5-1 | CASSFNGERKYEQYF | TGCGCCAGCAGCTTTAACGGCGAGCGAAAATACGAGCAGTACTTC
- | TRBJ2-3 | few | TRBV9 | CASSVEAGGSGTDTQYF | TGTGCCAGCAGCGTAGAGGCAGGAGGGTCTGGCACAGATACGCAGTATTTT
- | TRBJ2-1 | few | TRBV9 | CASSVETSRGEQFF | TGTGCCAGCAGCGTAGAGACTTCCCGGGGCGAGCAGTTCTTC
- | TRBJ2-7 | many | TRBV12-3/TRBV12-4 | CASSPLGGAYEQYF | TGTGCCAGCAGCCCTCTTGGGGGCGCGTACGAGCAGTACTTC
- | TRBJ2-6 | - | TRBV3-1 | CASSQGGLSRSGANVLTF | TGTGCCAGCAGCCAAGGGGGCCTAAGCAGGTCCGGGGCCAACGTCCTGACTTTC
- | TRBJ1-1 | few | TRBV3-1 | CASSPKTVYEAFF | TGTGCCAGCAGCCCTAAGACGGTCTATGAAGCTTTCTTT